This TCR beta chain was found in a study of cytotoxic CD8 clonotypes in ibrutinib-treated CLL. Overall study context: Response sampling occurred after a median 12 months of treatment (range 6 to 36).

Study results and caveats: Clonality rose at ibrutinib response, held steady in sustained remission, and fell toward baseline at progression. Progressing and sustained-remission patients had different sampling times.

This clone was recorded once. The antigen remains unidentified. This table comes from immunoSEQ multiplex PCR, and its TCRdb copy is limited to in-frame clones, with some not included. Of 100,000 to 150,000 clones listed, 80% to 90% were seen once; the top ten hold around 2.1%. The sample consisted of PBMCs, taken after 24 months of ibrutinib treatment. This clonotype was obtained from a human donor with chronic lymphocytic leukemia.

Written as DNA, the CDR3 is TGTGCCTGGACGACAATCAAAAGACAGGGGGGGTATTCACCCCTCCACTTT. This sequence encodes CAWTTIKRQGGYSPLHF. The rearrangement uses TRBV30 and TRBJ1-6; 9 bases agree with TRBD1. From germline, CDR1 is GTSNPN and CDR2 SVGIG (reference sequence). This CDR3 is built from 17 residues. The V segment lost 4 bases and the J segment 8 bases; nucleotides outside the gene matches: 15.